The 4 T cell receptor beta chains below were found in one sample sequenced in a study of cytomegalovirus exposure and HLA in healthy donors. PCR was performed using 60 Vbeta and 13 Jbeta primers. The assay was immunoSEQ multiplex PCR, and TCRdb's table has in-frame clones only and misses some. The table shows 110,000 or so clones, with about 69% occurring only once. The sample consisted of PBMCs. The receptor set was obtained from a man aged 35-49 years in good health and CMV-seronegative.

The CDR3 DNA sequence: TGTGCCAGCACCCTTGGAGGGGCTGGAAACACCATATATTTT. Its protein product is CASTLGGAGNTIYF. The V and J genes are TRBV11-3 and TRBJ1-3; the D gene is possibly TRBD1 (5 bases). V lost 7 bases, J lost 2 bases, and 12 bases lay in between. The CDR3 is made up of 14 amino acids. Germline CDR1 and CDR2: SGHNT and YENEEA.

V usage is TRBV10-3 and J usage is TRBJ1-6; weak D call: TRBD1 (5 bases). Trimming removed 5 bases from V and 0 bases from J, with 14 bases in between. The CDR3 is 17 residues long. The V gene's germline CDR1 is ENHRY and CDR2 SYGVKD. The CDR3 region is CAISNDGGSSYNSPLHF. The CDR3 coding sequence is TGTGCCATCAGTAACGACGGGGGGAGCTCCTATAATTCACCCCTCCACTTT.

The chain combines TRBV7-9 with TRBJ2-2, with a tentative D call TRBD2 (6 bases). The CDR3 is 16 amino acids. Germline CDR1 and CDR2: SEHNR and FQNEAQ (reference sequence). Trimming removed 5 bases at V and 1 base at J, with 14 bases between. CDR3 in amino acids: CASSTALAGNTGELFF. For the CDR3, the DNA is TGTGCCAGCAGCACGGCACTAGCAGGGAACACCGGGGAGCTGTTTTTT. Together with reference TRBV7-9 and TRBJ2-2, the CDR3 gives the full variable domain: DTGVSQNPRHKITKRGQNVTFRCDPISEHNRLYWYRQTLGQGPEFLTYFQNEAQLEKSRLLSDRFSAERPKGSFSTLEIQRTEQGDSAMYLCASSTALAGNTGELFFGEGSRLTVL.

J is TRBJ1-5 and V is TRBV4-1, with D perhaps TRBD1 (5 bases). From germline, CDR1 is MGHRA and CDR2 YSYEKL. CDR3 size: 16 residues. Between the trimmed V and J ends, which lost 1 base and 7 bases, there was a span of 17 bases. CDR3 nucleotide sequence: TGCGCCAGCAGCCAAGGACGGGGGGACGAAAGGCAGCCCCAGCATTTT. It is translated as CASSQGRGDERQPQHF.